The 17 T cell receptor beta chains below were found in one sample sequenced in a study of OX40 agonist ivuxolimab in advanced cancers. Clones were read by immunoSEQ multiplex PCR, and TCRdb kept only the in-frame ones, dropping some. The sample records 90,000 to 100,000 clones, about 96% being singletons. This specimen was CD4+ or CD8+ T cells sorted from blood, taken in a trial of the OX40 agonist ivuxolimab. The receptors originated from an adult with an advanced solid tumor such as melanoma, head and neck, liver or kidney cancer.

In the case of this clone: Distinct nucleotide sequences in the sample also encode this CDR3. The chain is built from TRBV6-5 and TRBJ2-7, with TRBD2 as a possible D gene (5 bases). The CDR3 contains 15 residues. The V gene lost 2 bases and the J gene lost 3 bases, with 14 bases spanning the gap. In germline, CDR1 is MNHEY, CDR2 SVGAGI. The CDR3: CASSYRSGNYYEQYF. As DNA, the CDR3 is TGTGCCAGCAGTTACCGATCCGGGAACTACTACGAGCAGTACTTC.

CDR3 amino acids: CASSSPDRVSSGRWYEQYF. The CDR3 region has the DNA TGTGCCAGCAGTAGCCCGGACAGGGTATCTAGCGGGAGGTGGTACGAGCAGTACTTC. V is TRBV28 and J is TRBJ2-7; 11 bases agree with TRBD2. Germline V gene lookup returns CDR1 MDHEN and CDR2 SYDVKM. The CDR3 has 19 residues. With V trimmed by 5 bases and J by 4 bases, 19 bases remained unmatched.

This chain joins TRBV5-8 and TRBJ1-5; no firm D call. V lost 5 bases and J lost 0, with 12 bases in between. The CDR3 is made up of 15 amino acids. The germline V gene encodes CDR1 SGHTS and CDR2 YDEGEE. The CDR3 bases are TGTGCCAGCAGTGTGTGGGGTGGTAGCAATCAGCCCCAGCATTTT. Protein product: CASSVWGGSNQPQHF. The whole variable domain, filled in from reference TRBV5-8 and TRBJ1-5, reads EAGVTQSPTHLIKTRGQQATLRCSPISGHTSVYWYQQALGLGLQFLLWYDEGEERNRGNFPPRFSGRQFPNYSSELNVNALELEDSALYLCASSVWGGSNQPQHFGDGTRLSIL.

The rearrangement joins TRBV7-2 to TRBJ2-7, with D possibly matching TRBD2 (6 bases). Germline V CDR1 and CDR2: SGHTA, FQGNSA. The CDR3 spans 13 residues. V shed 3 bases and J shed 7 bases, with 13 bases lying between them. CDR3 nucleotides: TGTGCCAGCAGCTTTGAGCTAGCGATGGAGCAGTACTTC. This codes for CASSFELAMEQYF.

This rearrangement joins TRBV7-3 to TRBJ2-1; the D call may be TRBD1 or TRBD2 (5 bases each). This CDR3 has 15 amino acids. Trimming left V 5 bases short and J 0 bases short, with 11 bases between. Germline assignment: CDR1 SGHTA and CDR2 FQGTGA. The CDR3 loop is CASSRGTDSYNEQFF. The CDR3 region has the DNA TGTGCCAGCAGCCGAGGGACGGACTCCTACAATGAGCAGTTCTTC. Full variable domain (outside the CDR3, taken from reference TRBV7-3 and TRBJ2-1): GAGVSQTPSNKVTEKGKYVELRCDPISGHTALYWYRQSLGQGPEFLIYFQGTGAADDSGLPNDRFFAVRPEGSVSTLKIQRTERGDSAVYLCASSRGTDSYNEQFFGPGTRLTVL.

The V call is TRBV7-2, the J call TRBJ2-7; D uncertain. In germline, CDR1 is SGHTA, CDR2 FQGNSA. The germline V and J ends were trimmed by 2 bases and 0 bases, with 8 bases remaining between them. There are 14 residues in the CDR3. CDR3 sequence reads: CASSLIGLSYEQYF. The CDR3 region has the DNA TGTGCCAGCAGCTTAATCGGCCTCTCCTACGAGCAGTACTTC. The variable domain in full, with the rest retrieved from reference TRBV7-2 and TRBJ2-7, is GAGVSQSPSNKVTEKGKDVELRCDPISGHTALYWYRQSLGQGLEFLIYFQGNSAPDKSGLPSDRFSAERTGGSVSTLTIQRTQQEDSAVYLCASSLIGLSYEQYFGPGTRLTVT.

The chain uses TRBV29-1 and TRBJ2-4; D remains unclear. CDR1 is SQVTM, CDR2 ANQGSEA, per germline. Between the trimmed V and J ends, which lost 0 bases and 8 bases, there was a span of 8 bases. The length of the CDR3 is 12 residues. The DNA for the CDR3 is TGCAGCGTTGAAGATGGGTGGGACATTCAGTACTTC. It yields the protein CSVEDGWDIQYF.

The CDR3 region is CASSMWASGANVLTF. The DNA of the CDR3 is TGTGCCAGTAGTATGTGGGCTTCTGGGGCCAACGTCCTGACTTTC. The V and J genes are TRBV19 and TRBJ2-6; D is unresolved. CDR1 is LNHDA, CDR2 SQIVND, per germline (reference sequence). This CDR3 is 15 amino acids long. The V end lost 3 bases, the J end lost 1 base, and 7 bases lay between the germline ends.

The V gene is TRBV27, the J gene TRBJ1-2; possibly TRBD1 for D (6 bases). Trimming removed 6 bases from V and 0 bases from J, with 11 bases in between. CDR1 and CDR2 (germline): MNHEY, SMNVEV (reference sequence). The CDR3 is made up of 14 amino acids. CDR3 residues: CASRPTGANYGYTF. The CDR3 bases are TGTGCCAGCAGACCGACAGGAGCTAACTATGGCTACACCTTC.

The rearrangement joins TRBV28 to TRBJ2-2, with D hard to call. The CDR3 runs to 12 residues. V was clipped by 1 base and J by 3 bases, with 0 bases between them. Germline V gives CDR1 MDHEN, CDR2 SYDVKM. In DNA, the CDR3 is TGTGCCAGCAGTTTATACACCGGGGAGCTGTTTTTT. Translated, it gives CASSLYTGELFF.

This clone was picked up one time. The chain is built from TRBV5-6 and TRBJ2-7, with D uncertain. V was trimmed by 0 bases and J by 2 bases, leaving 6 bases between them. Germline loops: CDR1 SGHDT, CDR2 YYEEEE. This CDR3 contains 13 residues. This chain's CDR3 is CASSLEYPYEQYF. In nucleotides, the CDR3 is TGTGCCAGCAGCTTGGAGTATCCCTACGAGCAGTACTTC. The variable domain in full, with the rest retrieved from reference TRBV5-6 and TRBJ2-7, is DAGVTQSPTHLIKTRGQQVTLRCSPKSGHDTVSWYQQALGQGPQFIFQYYEEEERQRGNFPDRFSGHQFPNYSSELNVNALLLGDSALYLCASSLEYPYEQYFGPGTRLTVT.

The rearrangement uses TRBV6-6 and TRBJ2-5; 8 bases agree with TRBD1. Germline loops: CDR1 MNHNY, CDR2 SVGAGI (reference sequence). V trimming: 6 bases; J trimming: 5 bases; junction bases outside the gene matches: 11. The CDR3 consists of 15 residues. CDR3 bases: TGTGCCAGCAGATCCTCAGGGGGCGCCGGGGAGACCCAGTACTTC. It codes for CASRSSGGAGETQYF.

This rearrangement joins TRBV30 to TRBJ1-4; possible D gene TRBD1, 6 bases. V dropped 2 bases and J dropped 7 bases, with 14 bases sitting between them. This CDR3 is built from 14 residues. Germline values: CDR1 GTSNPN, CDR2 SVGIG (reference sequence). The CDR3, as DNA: TGTGCCTGGAGTCCGACAGGAGGAGTTGAAAAACTGTTTTTT. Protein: CAWSPTGGVEKLFF.

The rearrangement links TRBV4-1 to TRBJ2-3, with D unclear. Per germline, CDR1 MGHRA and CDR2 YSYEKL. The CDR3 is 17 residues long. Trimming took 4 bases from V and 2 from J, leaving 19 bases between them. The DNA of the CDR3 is TGCGCCAGCAGCCTGCCCCCTTCCAAGGCTAACACAGATACGCAGTATTTT. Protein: CASSLPPSKANTDTQYF.

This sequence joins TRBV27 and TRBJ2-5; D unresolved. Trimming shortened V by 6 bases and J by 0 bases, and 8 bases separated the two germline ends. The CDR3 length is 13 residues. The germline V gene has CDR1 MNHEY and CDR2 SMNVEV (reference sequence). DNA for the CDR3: TGTGCCAGCAGCCCCCCGTACCAAGAGACCCAGTACTTC. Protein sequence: CASSPPYQETQYF.

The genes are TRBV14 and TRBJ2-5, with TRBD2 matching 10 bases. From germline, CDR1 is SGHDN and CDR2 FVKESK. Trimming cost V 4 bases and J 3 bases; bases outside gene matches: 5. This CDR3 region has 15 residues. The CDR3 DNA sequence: TGTGCCAGCAGCCCCCGGACTAGCGGAAAAGAGACCCAGTACTTC. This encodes CASSPRTSGKETQYF.

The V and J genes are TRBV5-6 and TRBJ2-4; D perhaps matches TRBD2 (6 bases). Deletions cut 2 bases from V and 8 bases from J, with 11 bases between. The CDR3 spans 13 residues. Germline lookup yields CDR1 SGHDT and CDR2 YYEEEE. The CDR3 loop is CASSFGGWDIQYF. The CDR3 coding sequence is TGTGCCAGCAGCTTCGGGGGTTGGGACATTCAGTACTTC.